This T cell receptor (beta chain) is from a study of regulatory T cells in long-lasting Graves disease. Broader study findings: Persistent patients had a count of shared public clonotypes (around 2,700) that exceeded that of new patients (about 970). Tissue studied was limited to peripheral blood, excluding thyroid tissue.

Trimming left V 4 bases short and J 3 bases short, with 15 bases between. CDR1 SEHNR and CDR2 FQNEAQ come from the germline V gene (reference sequence). This CDR3 region has 15 residues. Described time point: persistent/refractory GD, antithyroid drugs over 5 years with positive TRAb. PBMC-extracted RNA yielded the TCR library. Patients of an endocrinology department in Xi'an, China, were included. Collection of peripheral blood (around 10 milliliters) was done using EDTA tubes. This clonotype was recorded a few times. The target antigen is unknown. Construction of TCR beta libraries relied on iRepertoire HTBI primers and on Arm-PCR targeting CDR3 regions. TCRdb re-called the multiplex PCR reads through MiXCR, storing one row per CDR3 protein. The sample yields 600,000 to 800,000 distinct CDR3 sequences, around 30% seen once.

The V call is TRBV7-9, the J call TRBJ1-1; possibly TRBD1 for D (5 bases). The sequencing used peripheral blood mononuclear cells (PBMCs), collected when the disease was refractory, from a patient treated with antithyroid drugs. This clonotype was obtained from a female donor with Graves disease. CDR3 DNA: TGTGCCAGCAGCTCGGGGCAGGGTGTGGACACTGAAGCTTTCTTT. It encodes CASSSGQGVDTEAFF.